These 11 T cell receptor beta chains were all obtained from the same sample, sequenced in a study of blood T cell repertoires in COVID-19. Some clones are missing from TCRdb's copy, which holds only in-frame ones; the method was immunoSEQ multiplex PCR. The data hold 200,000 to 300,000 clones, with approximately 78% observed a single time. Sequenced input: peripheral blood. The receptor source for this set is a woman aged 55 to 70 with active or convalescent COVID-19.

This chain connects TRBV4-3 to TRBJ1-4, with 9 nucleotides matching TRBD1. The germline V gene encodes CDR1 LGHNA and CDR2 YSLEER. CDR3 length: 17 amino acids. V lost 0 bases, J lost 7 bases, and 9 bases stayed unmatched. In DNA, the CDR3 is TGCGCCAGCAGCCAAGAATTCACAGGGGGCGCATTTGAAAAACTGTTTTTT. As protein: CASSQEFTGGAFEKLFF.

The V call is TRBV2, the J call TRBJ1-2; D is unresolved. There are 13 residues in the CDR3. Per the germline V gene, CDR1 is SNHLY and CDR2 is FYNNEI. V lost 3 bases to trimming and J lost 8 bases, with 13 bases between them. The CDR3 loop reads CASSDGVGGGYTF. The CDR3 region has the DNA TGTGCCAGCAGTGATGGCGTCGGCGGGGGCTACACCTTC.

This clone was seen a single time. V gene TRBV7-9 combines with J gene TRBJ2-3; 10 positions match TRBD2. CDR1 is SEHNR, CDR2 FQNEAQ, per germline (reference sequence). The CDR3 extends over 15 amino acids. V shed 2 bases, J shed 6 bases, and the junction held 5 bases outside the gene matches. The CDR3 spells CASSLSGGAGDTQYF. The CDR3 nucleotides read TGTGCCAGCAGCTTAAGCGGGGGGGCAGGGGATACGCAGTATTTT.

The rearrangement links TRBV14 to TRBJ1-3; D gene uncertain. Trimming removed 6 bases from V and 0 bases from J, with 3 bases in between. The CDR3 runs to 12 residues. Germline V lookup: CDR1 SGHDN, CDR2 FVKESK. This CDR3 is CASRASGNTIYF. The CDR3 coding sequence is TGTGCCAGCAGAGCCTCTGGAAACACCATATATTTT.

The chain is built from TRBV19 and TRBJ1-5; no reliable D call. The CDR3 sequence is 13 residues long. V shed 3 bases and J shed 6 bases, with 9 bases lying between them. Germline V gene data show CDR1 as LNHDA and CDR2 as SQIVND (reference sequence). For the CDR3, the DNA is TGTGCCAGTAGTATCGAGGGTCGTCAGCCCCAGCATTTT. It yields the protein CASSIEGRQPQHF.

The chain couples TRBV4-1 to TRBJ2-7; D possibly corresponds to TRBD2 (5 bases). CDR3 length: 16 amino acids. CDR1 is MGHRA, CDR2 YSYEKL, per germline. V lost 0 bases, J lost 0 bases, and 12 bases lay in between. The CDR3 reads CASSQEGSGSSYEQYF. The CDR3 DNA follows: TGCGCCAGCAGCCAAGAAGGTTCGGGGAGCTCCTACGAGCAGTACTTC.

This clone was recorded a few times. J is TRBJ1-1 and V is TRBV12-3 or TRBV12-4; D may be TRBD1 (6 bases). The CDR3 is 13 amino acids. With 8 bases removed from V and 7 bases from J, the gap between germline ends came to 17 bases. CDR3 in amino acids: CASRPGGANEAFF. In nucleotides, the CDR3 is TGTGCCAGCCGTCCGGGGGGGGCCAATGAAGCTTTCTTT.

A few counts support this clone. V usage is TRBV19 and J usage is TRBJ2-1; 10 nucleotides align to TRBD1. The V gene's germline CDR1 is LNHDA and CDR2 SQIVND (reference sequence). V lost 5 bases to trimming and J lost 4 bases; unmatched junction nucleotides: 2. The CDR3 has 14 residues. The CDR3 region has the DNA TGTGCCAGTAGTGTGGGACAGGGGTACAATGAGCAGTTCTTC. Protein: CASSVGQGYNEQFF.

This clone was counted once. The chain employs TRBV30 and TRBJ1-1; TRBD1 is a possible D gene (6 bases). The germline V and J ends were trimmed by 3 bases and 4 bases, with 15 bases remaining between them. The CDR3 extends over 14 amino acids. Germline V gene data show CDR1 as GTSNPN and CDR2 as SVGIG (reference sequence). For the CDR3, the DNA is TGTGCCTGGAGCCCCCTCCTACAGGGCACTGAAGCTTTCTTT. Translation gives CAWSPLLQGTEAFF.

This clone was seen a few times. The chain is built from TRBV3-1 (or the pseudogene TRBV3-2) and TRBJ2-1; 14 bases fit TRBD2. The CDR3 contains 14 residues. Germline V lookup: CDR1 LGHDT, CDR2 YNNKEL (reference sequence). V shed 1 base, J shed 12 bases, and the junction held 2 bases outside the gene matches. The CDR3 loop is CASSQGGLAGVQFF. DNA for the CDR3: TGTGCCAGCAGCCAAGGGGGACTAGCGGGGGTGCAGTTCTTC.

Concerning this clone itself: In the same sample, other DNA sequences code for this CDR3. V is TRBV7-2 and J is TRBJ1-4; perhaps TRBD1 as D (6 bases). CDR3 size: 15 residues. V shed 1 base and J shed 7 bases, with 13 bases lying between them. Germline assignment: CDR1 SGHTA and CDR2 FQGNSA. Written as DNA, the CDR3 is TGTGCCAGCAGCTTAGTTGGGGGCCGGGGTGAAAAACTGTTTTTT. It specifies CASSLVGGRGEKLFF.